The T cell receptor (beta chain) under discussion was sequenced for a study of T cell responses to AZD1222 COVID-19 vaccine. Method: immunoSEQ multiplex PCR; TCRdb's copy keeps in-frame clones and lacks some. The sample has roughly 130,000 clones; roughly nine tenths are singletons. Germline loops: CDR1 SGHTA, CDR2 FQGNSA. The CDR3 length is 15 residues. V was trimmed by 2 bases and J by 10 bases, leaving 18 bases between them. V is TRBV7-2 and J is TRBJ2-1, with a tentative D call TRBD1 (6 bases). This receptor was taken from an adult in good health. This specimen was peripheral blood, taken on day 0 of AZD1222 vaccination. Written as DNA, the CDR3 is TGTGCCAGCAGCTTATTGGACAGAGCTTCTGGGGAGCAGTTCTTC. Protein product: CASSLLDRASGEQFF.